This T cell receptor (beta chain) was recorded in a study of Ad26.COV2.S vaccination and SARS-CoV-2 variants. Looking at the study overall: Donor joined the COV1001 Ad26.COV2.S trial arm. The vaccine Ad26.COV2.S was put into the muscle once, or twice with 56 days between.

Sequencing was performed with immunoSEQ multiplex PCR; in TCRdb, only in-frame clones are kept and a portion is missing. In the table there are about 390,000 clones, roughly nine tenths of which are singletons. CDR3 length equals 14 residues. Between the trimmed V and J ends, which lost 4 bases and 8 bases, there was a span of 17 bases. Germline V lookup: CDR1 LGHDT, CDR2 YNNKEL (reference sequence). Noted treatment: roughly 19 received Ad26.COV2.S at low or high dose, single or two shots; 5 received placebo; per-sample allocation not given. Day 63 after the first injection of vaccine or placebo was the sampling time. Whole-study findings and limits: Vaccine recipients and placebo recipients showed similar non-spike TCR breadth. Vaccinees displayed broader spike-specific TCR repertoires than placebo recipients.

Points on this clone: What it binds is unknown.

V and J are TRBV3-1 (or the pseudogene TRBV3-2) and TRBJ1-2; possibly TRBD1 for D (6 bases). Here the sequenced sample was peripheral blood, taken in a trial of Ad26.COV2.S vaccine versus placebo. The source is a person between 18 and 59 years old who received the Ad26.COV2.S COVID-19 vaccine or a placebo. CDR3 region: CASSPRGGLSGYTF. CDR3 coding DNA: TGTGCCAGCAGCCCGCGAGGGGGGTTGAGCGGCTACACCTTC.